This note documents a single T cell receptor (beta chain) sequence. The antigen remains unidentified. The PCR ran on 60 Vbeta and 13 Jbeta primers. The method was immunoSEQ multiplex PCR; TCRdb's version includes in-frame clones alone and lacks a portion of them. The table lists some 130,000 clones, 80% of them singletons, with more than 2.5% in the top ten. This sample was taken from a study of cytomegalovirus exposure and HLA in healthy donors. Trimming removed 8 bases at V and 0 bases at J, with 19 bases between. The CDR3 length is 16 residues. Germline V lookup: CDR1 MGHDK, CDR2 SYGVNS. Findings and limits, study-wide: Analysis performed later found about 17,000 TCR beta sequences associated with HLA alleles at 0.05 false discovery rate. Common viral pathogens were later found to be apparently linked to several of the most significant clusters. The study found most TCR sequences rare, yet found some public TCRs in many donors. TCR beta chains associated with HLA were, in a later analysis, more clonally expanded than equally common others.

This sequence joins TRBV25-1 and TRBJ1-1, with D possibly being TRBD1 (5 bases). The receptor's source is a male donor in good health and CMV-seronegative. Sequencing was done on a sample of PBMCs. The CDR3 DNA sequence: TGTGCCAGCTCTCGAAAAGGGGAGGGGCTGAACACTGAAGCTTTCTTT. Amino acids: CASSRKGEGLNTEAFF.